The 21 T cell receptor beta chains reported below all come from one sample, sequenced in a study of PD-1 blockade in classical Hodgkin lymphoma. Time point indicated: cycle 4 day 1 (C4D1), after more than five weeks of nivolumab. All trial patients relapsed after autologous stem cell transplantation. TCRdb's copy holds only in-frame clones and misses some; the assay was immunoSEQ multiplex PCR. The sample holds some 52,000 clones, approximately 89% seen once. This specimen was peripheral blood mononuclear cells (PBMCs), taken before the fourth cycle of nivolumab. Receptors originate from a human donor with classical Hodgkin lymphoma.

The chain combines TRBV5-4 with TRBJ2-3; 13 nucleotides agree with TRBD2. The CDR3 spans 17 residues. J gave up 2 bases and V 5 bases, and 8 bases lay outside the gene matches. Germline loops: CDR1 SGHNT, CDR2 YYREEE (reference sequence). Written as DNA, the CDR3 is TGTGCCAGCAGTCATCCCGGACTAGCGGGAGCCACAGATACGCAGTATTTT. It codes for CASSHPGLAGATDTQYF. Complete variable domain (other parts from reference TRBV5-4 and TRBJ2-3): ETGVTQSPTHLIKTRGQQVTLRCSSQSGHNTVSWYQQALGQGPQFIFQYYREEENGRGNFPPRFSGLQFPNYSSELNVNALELDDSALYLCASSHPGLAGATDTQYFGPGTRLTVL.

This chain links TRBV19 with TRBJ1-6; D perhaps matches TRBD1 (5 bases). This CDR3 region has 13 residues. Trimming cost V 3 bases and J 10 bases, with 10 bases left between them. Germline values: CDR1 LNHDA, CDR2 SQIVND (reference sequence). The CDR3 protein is CASSMSGASPLHF. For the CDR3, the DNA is TGTGCCAGTAGTATGTCTGGGGCCTCACCCCTCCACTTT. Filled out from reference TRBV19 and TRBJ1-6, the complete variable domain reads DGGITQSPKYLFRKEGQNVTLSCEQNLNHDAMYWYRQDPGQGLRLIYYSQIVNDFQKGDIAEGYSVSREKKESFPLTVTSAQKNPTAFYLCASSMSGASPLHFGNGTRLTVT.

The CDR3 bases are TGTGCCAGCAGCTTGGGACAGGGGGATGGTTCAGATACGCAGTATTTT. Its protein is CASSLGQGDGSDTQYF. The chain uses TRBV7-9 and TRBJ2-3; 11 bases agree with TRBD1. The V and J ends lost 3 bases and 4 bases, in that order; junction bases with no gene match: 6. The CDR3 has 16 amino acids. The germline V gene encodes CDR1 SEHNR and CDR2 FQNEAQ (reference sequence).

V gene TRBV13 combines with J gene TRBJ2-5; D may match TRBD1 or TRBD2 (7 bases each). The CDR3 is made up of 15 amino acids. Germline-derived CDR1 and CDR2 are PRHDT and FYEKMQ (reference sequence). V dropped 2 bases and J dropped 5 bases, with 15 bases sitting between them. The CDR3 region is CASSLKGGGRETQYF. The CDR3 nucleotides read TGTGCCAGCAGCTTAAAGGGAGGGGGCCGGGAGACCCAGTACTTC. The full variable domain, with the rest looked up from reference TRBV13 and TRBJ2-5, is AAGVIQSPRHLIKEKRETATLKCYPIPRHDTVYWYQQGPGQDPQFLISFYEKMQSDKGSIPDRFSAQQFSDYHSELNMSSLELGDSALYFCASSLKGGGRETQYFGPGTRLLVL.

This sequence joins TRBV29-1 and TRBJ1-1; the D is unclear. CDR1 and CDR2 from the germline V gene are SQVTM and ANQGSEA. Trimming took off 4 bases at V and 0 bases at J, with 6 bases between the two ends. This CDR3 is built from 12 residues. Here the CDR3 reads CSVVSMNTEAFF. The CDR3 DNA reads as TGCAGCGTTGTCAGCATGAACACTGAAGCTTTCTTT.

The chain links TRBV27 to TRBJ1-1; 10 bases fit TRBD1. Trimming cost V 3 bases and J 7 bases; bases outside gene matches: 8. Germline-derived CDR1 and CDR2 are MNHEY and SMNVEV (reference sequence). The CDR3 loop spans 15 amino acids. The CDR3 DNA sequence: TGTGCCAGCAGTTTTCATTCGGACAGGGGGGATGAAGCTTTCTTT. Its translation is CASSFHSDRGDEAFF.

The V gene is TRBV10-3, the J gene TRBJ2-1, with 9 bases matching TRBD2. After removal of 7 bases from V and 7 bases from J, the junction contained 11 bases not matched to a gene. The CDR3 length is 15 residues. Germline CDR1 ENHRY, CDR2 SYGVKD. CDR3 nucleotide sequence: TGTGCCATCAAAGGGACGGTAGCGGGAGAGAATGAGCAGTTCTTC. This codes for CAIKGTVAGENEQFF.

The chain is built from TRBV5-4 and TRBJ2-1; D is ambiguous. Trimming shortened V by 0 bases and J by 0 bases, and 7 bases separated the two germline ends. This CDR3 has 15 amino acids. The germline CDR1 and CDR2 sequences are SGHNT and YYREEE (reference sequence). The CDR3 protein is CASSLDSNSYNEQFF. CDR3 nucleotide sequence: TGTGCCAGCAGCTTGGACAGCAACTCCTACAATGAGCAGTTCTTC.

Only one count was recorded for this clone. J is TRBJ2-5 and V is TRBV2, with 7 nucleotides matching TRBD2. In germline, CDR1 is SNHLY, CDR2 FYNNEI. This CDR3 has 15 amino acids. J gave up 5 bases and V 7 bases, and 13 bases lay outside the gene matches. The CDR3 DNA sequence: TGTGCCAGCACCTTTACTGCGGGGGTGGGGGAGACCCAGTACTTC. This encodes CASTFTAGVGETQYF.

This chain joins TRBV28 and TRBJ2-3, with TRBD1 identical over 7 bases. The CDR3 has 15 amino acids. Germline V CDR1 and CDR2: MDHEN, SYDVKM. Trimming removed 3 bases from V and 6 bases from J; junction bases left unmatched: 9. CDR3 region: CASSFTGEMGDTQYF. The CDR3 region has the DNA TGTGCCAGCAGTTTCACAGGGGAGATGGGGGATACGCAGTATTTT.

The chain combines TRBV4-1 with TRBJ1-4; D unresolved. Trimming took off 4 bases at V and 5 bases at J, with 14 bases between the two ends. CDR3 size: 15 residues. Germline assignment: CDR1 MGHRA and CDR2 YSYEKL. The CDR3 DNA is TGCGCCAGCAGCCCTCGTGCCGTGGGGAATGAAAAACTGTTTTTT. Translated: CASSPRAVGNEKLFF.

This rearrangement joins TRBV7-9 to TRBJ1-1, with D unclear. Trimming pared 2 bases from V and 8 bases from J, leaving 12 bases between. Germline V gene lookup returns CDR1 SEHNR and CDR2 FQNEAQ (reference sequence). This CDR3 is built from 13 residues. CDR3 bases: TGTGCCAGCAGCTTACAATCGATGGGGGAAGCTTTCTTT. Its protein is CASSLQSMGEAFF. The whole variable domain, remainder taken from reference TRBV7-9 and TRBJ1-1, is DTGVSQNPRHKITKRGQNVTFRCDPISEHNRLYWYRQTLGQGPEFLTYFQNEAQLEKSRLLSDRFSAERPKGSFSTLEIQRTEQGDSAMYLCASSLQSMGEAFFGQGTRLTVV.

The DNA of the CDR3 is TGCGCCAGCAGCCAGGCTTTTAACACTCCAAAACTGTTTTTT. This encodes CASSQAFNTPKLFF. V is TRBV4-1 and J is TRBJ1-4; D unclear. The CDR3 runs to 14 residues. Germline CDR1 MGHRA, CDR2 YSYEKL. V lost 3 bases, J lost 10 bases, and 15 bases lay in between.

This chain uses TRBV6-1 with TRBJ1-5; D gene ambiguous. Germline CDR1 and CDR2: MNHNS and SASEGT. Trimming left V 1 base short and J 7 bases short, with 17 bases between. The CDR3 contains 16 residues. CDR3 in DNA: TGTGCCAGCAGTGAAGGGAGACCCTCCCGGGGACAGCCCCAGCATTTT. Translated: CASSEGRPSRGQPQHF.

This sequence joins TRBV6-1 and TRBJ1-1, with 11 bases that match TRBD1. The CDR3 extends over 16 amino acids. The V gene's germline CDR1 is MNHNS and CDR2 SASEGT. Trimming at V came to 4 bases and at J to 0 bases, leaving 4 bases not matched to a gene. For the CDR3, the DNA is TGTGCCAGCAGTGCGGGGACAGGGGGTGTGAACACTGAAGCTTTCTTT. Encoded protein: CASSAGTGGVNTEAFF.

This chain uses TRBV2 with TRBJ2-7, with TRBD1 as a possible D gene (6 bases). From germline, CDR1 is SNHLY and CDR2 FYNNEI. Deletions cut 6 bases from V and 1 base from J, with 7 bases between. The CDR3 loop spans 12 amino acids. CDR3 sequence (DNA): TGTGCCAGCAGAACAGGGTCCTACGAGCAGTACTTC. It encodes CASRTGSYEQYF.

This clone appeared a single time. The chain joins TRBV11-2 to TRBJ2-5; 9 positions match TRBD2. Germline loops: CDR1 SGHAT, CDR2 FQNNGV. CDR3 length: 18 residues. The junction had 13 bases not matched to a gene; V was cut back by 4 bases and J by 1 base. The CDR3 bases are TGTGCCAGCAGCTCCATACAGCCGGGACTAGCCCGCCAAGAGACCCAGTACTTC. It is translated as CASSSIQPGLARQETQYF.

CDR3 sequence: CASSLVGGLAKNIQYF. The DNA for the CDR3 is TGTGCCAGCAGCTTAGTCGGGGGTCTAGCCAAAAACATTCAGTACTTC. The chain joins TRBV7-2 to TRBJ2-4, with D perhaps matching TRBD2 (6 bases). CDR3 length: 16 residues. Germline V gene sequence: CDR1 SGHTA, CDR2 FQGNSA. V dropped 1 base and J dropped 0 bases, with 10 bases sitting between them.

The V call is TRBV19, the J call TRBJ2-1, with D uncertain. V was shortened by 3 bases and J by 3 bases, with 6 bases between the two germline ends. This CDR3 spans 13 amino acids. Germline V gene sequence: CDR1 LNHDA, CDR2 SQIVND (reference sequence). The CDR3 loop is CASSIFNYNEQFF. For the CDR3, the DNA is TGTGCCAGTAGTATTTTCAACTACAATGAGCAGTTCTTC.

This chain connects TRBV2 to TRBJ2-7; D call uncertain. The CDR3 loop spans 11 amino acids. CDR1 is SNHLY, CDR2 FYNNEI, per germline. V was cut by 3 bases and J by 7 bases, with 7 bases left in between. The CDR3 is CASSDRREQYF. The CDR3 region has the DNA TGTGCCAGCAGTGATCGGCGAGAGCAGTACTTC.

CDR3 DNA sequence: TGTGCCAGCAGTCCACTAGCGGGGGGGCCAGATACGCAGTATTTT. This sequence encodes CASSPLAGGPDTQYF. The rearrangement uses TRBV28 and TRBJ2-3, with 13 bases aligning to TRBD2. Germline CDR1 and CDR2: MDHEN and SYDVKM. The CDR3 totals 15 residues. Losses at the gene ends were 5 bases for V and 4 bases for J; bases not matched to a gene: 3.